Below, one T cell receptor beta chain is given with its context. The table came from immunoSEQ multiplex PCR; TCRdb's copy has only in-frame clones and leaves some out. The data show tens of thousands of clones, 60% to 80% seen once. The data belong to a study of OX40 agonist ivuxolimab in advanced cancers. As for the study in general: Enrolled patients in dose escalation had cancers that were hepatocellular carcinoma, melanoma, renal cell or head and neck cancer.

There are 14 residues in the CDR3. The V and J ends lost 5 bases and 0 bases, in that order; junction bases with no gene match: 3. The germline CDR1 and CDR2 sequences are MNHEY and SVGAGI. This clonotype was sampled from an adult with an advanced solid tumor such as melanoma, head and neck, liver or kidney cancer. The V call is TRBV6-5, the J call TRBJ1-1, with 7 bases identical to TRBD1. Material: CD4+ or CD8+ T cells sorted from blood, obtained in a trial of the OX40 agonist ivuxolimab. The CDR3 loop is CASSRTGLNTEAFF. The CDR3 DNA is TGTGCCAGCAGTCGGACAGGATTGAACACTGAAGCTTTCTTT.